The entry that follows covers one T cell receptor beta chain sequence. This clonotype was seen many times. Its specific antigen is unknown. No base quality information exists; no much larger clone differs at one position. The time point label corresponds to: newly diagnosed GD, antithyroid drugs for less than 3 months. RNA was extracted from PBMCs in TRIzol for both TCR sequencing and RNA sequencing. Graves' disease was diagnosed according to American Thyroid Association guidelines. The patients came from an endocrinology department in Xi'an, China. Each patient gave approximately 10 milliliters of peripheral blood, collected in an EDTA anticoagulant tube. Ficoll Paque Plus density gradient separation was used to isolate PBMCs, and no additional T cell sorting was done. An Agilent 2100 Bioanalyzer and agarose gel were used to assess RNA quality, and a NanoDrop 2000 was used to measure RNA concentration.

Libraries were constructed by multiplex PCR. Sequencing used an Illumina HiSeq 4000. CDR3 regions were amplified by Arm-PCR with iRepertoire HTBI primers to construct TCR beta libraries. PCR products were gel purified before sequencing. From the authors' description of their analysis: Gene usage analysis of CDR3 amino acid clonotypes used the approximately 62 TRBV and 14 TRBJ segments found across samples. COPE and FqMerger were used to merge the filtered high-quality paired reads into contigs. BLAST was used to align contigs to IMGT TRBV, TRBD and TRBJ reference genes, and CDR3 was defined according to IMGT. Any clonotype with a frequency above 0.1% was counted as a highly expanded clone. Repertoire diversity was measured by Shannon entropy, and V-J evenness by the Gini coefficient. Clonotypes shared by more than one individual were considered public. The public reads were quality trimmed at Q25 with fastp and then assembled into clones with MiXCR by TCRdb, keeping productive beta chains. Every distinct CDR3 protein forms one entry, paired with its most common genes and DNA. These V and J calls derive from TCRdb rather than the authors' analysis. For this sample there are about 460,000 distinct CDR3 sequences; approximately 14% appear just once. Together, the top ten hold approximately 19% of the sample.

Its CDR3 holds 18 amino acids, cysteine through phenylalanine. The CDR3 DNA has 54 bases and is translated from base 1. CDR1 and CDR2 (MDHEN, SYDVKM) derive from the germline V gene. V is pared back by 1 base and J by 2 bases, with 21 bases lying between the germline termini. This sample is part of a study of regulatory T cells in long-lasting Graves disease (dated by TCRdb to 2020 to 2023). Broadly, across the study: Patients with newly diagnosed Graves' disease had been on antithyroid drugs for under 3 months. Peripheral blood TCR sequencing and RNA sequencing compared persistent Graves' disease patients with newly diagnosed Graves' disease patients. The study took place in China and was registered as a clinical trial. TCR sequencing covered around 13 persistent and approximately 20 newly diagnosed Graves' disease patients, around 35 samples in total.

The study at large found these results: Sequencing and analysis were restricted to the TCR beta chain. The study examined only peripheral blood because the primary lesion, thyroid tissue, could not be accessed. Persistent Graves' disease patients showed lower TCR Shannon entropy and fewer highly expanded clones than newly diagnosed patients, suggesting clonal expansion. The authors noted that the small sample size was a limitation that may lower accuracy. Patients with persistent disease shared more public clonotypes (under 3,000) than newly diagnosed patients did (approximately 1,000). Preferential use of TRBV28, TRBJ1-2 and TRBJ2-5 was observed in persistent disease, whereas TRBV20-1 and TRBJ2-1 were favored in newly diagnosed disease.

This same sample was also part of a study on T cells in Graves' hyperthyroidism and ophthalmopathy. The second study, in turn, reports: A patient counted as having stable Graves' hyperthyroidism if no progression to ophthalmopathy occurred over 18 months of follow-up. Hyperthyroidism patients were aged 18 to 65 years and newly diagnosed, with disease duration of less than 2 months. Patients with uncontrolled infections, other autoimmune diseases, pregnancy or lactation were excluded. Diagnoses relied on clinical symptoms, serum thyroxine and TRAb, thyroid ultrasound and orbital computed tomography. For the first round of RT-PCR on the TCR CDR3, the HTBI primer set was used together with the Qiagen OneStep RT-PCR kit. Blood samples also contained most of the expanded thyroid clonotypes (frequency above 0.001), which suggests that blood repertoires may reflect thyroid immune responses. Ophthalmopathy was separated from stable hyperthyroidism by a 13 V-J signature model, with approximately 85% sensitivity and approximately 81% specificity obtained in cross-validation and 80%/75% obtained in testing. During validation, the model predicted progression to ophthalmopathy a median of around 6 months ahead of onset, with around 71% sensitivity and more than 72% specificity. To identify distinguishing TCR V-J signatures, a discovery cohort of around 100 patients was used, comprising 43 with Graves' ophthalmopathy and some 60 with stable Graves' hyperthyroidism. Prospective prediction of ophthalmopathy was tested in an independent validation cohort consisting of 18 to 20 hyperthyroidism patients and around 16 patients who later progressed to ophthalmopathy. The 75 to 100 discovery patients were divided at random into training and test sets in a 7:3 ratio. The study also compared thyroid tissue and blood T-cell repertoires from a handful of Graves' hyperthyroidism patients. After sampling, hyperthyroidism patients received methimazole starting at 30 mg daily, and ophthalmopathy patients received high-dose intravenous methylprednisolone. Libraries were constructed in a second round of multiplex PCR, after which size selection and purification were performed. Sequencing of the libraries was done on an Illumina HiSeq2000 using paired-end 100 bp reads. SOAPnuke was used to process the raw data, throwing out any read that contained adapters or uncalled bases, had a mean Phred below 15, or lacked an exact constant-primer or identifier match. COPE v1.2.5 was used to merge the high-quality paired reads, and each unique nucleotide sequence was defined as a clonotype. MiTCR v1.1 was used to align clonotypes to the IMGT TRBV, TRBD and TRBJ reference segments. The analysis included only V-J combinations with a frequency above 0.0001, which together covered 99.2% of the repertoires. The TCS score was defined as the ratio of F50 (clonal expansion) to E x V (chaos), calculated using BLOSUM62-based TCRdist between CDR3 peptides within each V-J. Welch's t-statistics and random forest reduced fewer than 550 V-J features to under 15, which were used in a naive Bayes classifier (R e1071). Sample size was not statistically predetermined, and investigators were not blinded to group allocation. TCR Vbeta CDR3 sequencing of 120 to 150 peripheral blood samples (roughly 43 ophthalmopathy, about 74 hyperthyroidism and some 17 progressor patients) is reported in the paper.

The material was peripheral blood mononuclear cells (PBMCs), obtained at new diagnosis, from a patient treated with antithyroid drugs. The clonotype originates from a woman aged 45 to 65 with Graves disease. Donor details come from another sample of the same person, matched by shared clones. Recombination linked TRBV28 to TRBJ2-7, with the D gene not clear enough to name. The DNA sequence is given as TGTGCCAGCAGTTTATTCTCTTTGATGTCCCCTCCGACCTACGAGCAGTACTTC. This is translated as CASSLFSLMSPPTYEQYF.